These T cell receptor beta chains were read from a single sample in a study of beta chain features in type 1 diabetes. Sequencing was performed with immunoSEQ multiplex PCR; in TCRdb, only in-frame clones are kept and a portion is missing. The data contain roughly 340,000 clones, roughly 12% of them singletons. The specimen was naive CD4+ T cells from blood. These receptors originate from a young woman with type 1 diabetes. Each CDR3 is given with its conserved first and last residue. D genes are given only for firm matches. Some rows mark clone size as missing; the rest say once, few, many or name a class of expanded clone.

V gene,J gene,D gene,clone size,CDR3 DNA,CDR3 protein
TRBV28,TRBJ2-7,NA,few,TGTGCCAGCAGTTTACGGGGGACAGAGGACGAGCAGTACTTC,CASSLRGTEDEQYF
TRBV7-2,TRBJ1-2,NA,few,TGTGCCAGCAGCGTGGGGCAGGGCCCAAACTATGGCTACACCTTC,CASSVGQGPNYGYTF
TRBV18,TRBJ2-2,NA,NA,TGTGCCAGCTCCCGCGGGGGCAAAATTTCGAACACCGGGGAGCTGTTTTTT,CASSRGGKISNTGELFF
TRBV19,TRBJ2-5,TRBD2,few,TGTGCCACCGTTGACCTAGCGGGCTCCCAAGAGACCCAGTACTTC,CATVDLAGSQETQYF
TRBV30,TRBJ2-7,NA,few,TGTGCCTGGAGTGTACCAGGGTACGAGCAGTACTTC,CAWSVPGYEQYF
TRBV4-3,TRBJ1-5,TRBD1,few,TGCGCCAGCAGCCAAGATAATAGACAGGGCTATCAGCCCCAGCATTTT,CASSQDNRQGYQPQHF
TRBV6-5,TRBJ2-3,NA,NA,TGTGCCGCCGGGACTGGTTATACGCAGTATTTT,CAAGTGYTQYF
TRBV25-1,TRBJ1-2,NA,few,TGTGCCAGCAGTGGGCTACAGGGCTATGGCTACACCTTC,CASSGLQGYGYTF
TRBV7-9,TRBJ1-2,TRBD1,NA,TGTGCCAGCAGCCCCCCGGGGACAGGAGCTAACTATGGCTACACCTTC,CASSPPGTGANYGYTF
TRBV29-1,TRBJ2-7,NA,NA,TGCAGCGTTGAAACAGCCTACGAGCAGTACTTC,CSVETAYEQYF
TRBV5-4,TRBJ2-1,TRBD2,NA,TGTGCCAGCAGCTTATGGGTCGGGAGCGGGGGGGCCAATGAGCAGTTCTTC,CASSLWVGSGGANEQFF
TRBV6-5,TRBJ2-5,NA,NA,TGTGCCAGCAGTTACTCCGGGGATGGGGAGACCCAGTACTTC,CASSYSGDGETQYF
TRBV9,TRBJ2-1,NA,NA,TGTGCCAGCAGCGACACTAGTACACTAGTCGGCTACCTCCATGAGCAGTTCTTC,CASSDTSTLVGYLHEQFF
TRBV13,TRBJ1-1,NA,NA,TGTGCCAGCAGCGCCTTAAGGGAGAGAATCACTGAAGCTTTCTTT,CASSALRERITEAFF
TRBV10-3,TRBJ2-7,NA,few,TGTGCCATCAGTTCCGACTGGAGCTCCTACGAGCAGTACTTC,CAISSDWSSYEQYF
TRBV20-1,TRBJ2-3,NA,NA,TGCTCCGCGGCAGGGATAGATACGCAGTATTTT,CSAAGIDTQYF
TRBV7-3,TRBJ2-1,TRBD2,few,TGTGCCAGCAGCTTAAGGAGGGGACTAGCGGGAGGGCCAGGCAAAATTAATGAGCAGTTCTTC,CASSLRRGLAGGPGKINEQFF
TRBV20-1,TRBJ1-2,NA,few,TGCAGTGCTTCAGGGGTTTATGGCTACACCTTC,CSASGVYGYTF
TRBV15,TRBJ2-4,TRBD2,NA,TGTGCCACCAGCAAACATAGCGGGAGTGAGGGAAACATTCAGTACTTC,CATSKHSGSEGNIQYF
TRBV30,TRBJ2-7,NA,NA,TGTGCCTGGAGTCCCGGCTACGAGCAGTACTTC,CAWSPGYEQYF
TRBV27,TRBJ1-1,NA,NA,TGTGCCAGCAGTTTATTTGGGAGCACTGAAGCTTTCTTT,CASSLFGSTEAFF
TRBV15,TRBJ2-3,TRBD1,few,TGTGCCACCAGCAGTAAAGCCGGGACAGGGGACACAGATACGCAGTATTTT,CATSSKAGTGDTDTQYF
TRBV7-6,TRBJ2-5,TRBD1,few,TGTGCCAGCAGCTTAGTTCCAGGGGGAGACCAAGAGACCCAGTACTTC,CASSLVPGGDQETQYF
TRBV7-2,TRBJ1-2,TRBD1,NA,TGTGCCAGCAGCTTCGTCCACAGGGGTAACTATGGCTACACCTTC,CASSFVHRGNYGYTF
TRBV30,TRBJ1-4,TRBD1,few,TGTGCCTGGGGAGGACAGGTCTCGAGTGAAAAACTGTTTTTT,CAWGGQVSSEKLFF
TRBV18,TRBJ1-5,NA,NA,TGTGCCAGCTCACCACGGGCGTCCGGGAGAAATAGCAATCAGCCCCAGCATTTT,CASSPRASGRNSNQPQHF
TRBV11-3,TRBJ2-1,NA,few,TGTGCCAGCAGTCTTATAGCGTCGGCCTACAATGAGCAGTTCTTC,CASSLIASAYNEQFF
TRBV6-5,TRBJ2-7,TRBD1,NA,TGTGCCAGCAGCCTGGGACAGATAGCCTACGAGCAGTACTTC,CASSLGQIAYEQYF
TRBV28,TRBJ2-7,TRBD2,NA,TGTGCCAGCAGCCCCCCTGGGGGGGTCCACGAGCAGTACTTC,CASSPPGGVHEQYF
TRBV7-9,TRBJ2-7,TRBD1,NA,TGTGCCAGCAGCTCACGGACAGGGGAGGGACCTTACGAGCAGTACTTC,CASSSRTGEGPYEQYF
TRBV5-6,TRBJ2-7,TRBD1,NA,TGTGCCAGCAGCCGCCCGGGACAGGTGGATAAAGAGCAGTACTTC,CASSRPGQVDKEQYF
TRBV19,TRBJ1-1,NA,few,TGTGCCAGTAGTGAAGGCAGAGGGACTGAAGCTTTCTTT,CASSEGRGTEAFF
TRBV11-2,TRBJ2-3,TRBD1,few,TGTGCCAGCAGCTTCGGGCGAGGGGGCCACCCAAAGCGCACAGATACGCAGTATTTT,CASSFGRGGHPKRTDTQYF
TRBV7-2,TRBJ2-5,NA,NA,TGTGCCAGCGGGGGACGGGGAGGAGAGACCCAGTACTTC,CASGGRGGETQYF
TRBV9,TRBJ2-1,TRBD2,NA,TGTGCCAGCAGCGACCAGACTAGCGGGTCCAATGAGCAGTTCTTC,CASSDQTSGSNEQFF
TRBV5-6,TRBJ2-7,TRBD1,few,TGTGCCAGCAGCAATGGGGGGACAGGGGATTTC,CASSNGGTGDF
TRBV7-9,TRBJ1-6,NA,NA,TGTGCCAGCAGCCTCTACCCGGGACAATCCTCACCCCTCCACTTT,CASSLYPGQSSPLHF
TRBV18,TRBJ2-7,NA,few,TGTGCCAGCTCCCCGTCGTCTAATAGATTGGAGCAGTACTTC,CASSPSSNRLEQYF
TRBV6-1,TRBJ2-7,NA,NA,TGTGCCAGCAATCCCGGGACACCTCGATTCGAGCAGTACTTC,CASNPGTPRFEQYF
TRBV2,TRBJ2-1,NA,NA,TGTGCCAGCCTCAAGGAGTTCTACAATGAGCAGTTCTTC,CASLKEFYNEQFF
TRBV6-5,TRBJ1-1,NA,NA,TGTGCCAGCAGCTGGGGGGGAGAAGCTTTCTTT,CASSWGGEAFF
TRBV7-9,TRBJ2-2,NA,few,TGTGCCAGCACCCACCGTGCTACAGTGAACACCGGGGAGCTGTTTTTT,CASTHRATVNTGELFF
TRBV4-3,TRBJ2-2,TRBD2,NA,TGCGCCAGCAGCCGAGGGACTAGGGAAATAACCGGGGAGCTGTTTTTT,CASSRGTREITGELFF
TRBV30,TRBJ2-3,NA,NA,TGTGCCGGGATCTCCCGGGGGAAAGATACGCAGTATTTT,CAGISRGKDTQYF
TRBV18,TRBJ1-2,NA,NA,TGTGCCAGCTCACCAGGAGGGAACTATGGCTACACCTTC,CASSPGGNYGYTF
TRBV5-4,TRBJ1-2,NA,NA,TGTGCCAGCAGCGTAGACTGGTATGGCTACACCTTC,CASSVDWYGYTF
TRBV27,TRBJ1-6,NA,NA,TGTGCCAGCACCATTAGGGGGGGATCCCTAGCTCCCCTCCACTTT,CASTIRGGSLAPLHF
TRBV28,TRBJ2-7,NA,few,TGTGCCAGCAGTCTACTATCGGTAGGGAGGGAGCAGTACTTC,CASSLLSVGREQYF
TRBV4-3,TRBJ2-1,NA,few,TGCGCCAGCAGCCAAGATCCCCTTTACAATGAGCAGTTCTTC,CASSQDPLYNEQFF
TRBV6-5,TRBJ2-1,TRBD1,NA,TGTGCCAGCAGTCGGACAGGATACTACAATGAGCAGTTCTTC,CASSRTGYYNEQFF
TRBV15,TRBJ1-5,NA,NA,TGTGCCACCAGCAGGCAGGGACTCAATCAGCCCCAGCATTTT,CATSRQGLNQPQHF
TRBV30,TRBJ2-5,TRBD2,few,TGTGCCTGGAGCCCGGGGGGGGAGACCCAGTACTTC,CAWSPGGETQYF
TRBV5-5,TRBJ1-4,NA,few,TGTGCCAGCAGCTTGGGACAGCCTGCAACTAATGAAAAACTGTTTTTT,CASSLGQPATNEKLFF
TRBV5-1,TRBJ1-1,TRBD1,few,TGCGCCAGCAGCCCCCGACAGGGGATGAACACTGAAGCTTTCTTT,CASSPRQGMNTEAFF
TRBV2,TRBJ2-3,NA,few,TGTGCCAGCAGTTCATGGGCCGCTGGGACAGATACGCAGTATTTT,CASSSWAAGTDTQYF
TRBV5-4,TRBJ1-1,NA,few,TGTGCCAGCAGCTCGGATCAGGGTGTACGCGAAGCTTTCTTT,CASSSDQGVREAFF
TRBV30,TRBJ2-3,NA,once,TGTGCCTGGATTTACGGCGGGACTCACACAGATACGCAGTATTTT,CAWIYGGTHTDTQYF
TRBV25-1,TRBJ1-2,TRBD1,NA,TGTGCCAGCACCCAGGGGGGCAGGGGGCCTCGAGAAGGCTACACCTTC,CASTQGGRGPREGYTF
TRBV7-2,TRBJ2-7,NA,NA,TGTGCCAGCAGCTTAGGTTTGGTAGCCGCCTACGAGCAGTACTTC,CASSLGLVAAYEQYF
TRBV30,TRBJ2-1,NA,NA,TGTGCCTGCCTGACAACACCGTTAAACAATGAGCAGTTCTTC,CACLTTPLNNEQFF